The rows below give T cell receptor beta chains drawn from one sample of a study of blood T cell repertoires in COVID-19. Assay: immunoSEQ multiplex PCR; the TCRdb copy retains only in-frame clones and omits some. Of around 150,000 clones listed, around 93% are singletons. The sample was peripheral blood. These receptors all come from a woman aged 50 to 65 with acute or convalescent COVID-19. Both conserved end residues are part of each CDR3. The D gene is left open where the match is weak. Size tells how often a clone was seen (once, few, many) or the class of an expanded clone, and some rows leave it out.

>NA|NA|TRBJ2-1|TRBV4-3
CASSRGEAYNEQFF
TGCGCCAGCAGCCGCGGCGAGGCCTACAATGAGCAGTTCTTC
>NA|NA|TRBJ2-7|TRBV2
CASRMTREAYEQYF
TGTGCCAGCAGAATGACTAGGGAGGCCTACGAGCAGTACTTC
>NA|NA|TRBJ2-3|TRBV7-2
CASSLATVRDWDTQYF
TGTGCCAGCAGCTTAGCCACCGTCCGGGATTGGGATACGCAGTATTTT
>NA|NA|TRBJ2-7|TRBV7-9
CASSLVAATYEQYF
TGTGCCAGCAGCTTAGTGGCGGCAACCTACGAGCAGTACTTC
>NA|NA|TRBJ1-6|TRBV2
CASRDWGGSPLHF
TGTGCCAGCAGGGACTGGGGGGGTTCACCCCTCCACTTT
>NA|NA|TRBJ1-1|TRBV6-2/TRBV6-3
CASSPLTGISEAFF
TGTGCCAGCAGCCCCCTTACAGGGATATCTGAAGCTTTCTTT
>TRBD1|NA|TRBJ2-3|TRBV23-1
CASKALLRQGARDTQYF
TGCGCCAGCAAGGCCTTACTCCGACAGGGGGCCCGAGATACGCAGTATTTT
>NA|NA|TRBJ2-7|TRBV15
CATSRDRGFLYEQYF
TGTGCCACCAGCAGAGATCGCGGTTTCCTCTACGAGCAGTACTTC
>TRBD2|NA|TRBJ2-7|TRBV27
CASSLSWTSPYEQYF
TGTGCCAGCAGTTTATCGTGGACTAGTCCCTACGAGCAGTACTTC
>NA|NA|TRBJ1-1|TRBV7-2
CASSSLQGFHTEAFF
TGTGCCAGCAGCTCTCTCCAGGGTTTTCACACTGAAGCTTTCTTT
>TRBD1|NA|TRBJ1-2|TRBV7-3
CASSSDRASGYTF
TGTGCCAGCAGCTCGGACAGGGCGAGTGGCTACACCTTC
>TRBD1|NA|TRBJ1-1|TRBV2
CASSTGDTEAFF
TGTGCCAGCAGCACAGGGGACACTGAAGCTTTCTTT
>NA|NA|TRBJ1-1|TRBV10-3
CAISEDSMNTEAFF
TGTGCCATCAGTGAAGACAGCATGAACACTGAAGCTTTCTTT
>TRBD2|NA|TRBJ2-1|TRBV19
CASSARAGVKNEQFF
TGTGCCAGTAGCGCCCGGGCGGGAGTTAAGAATGAGCAGTTCTTC
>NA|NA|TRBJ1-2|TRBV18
CASSPPARQSAYGYTF
TGTGCCAGCTCACCACCAGCTCGACAGTCCGCCTATGGCTACACCTTC
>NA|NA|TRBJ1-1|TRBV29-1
CSVVPTAPLREAFF
TGCAGCGTTGTACCCACAGCCCCGCTACGTGAAGCTTTCTTT
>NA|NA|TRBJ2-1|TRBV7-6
CASSLRQRSRLNEQFF
TGTGCCAGCAGCCTCCGACAACGATCACGCTTAAATGAGCAGTTCTTC
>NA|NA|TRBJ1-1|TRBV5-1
CASSFRDMNTEAFF
TGCGCCAGCAGCTTCCGGGACATGAACACTGAAGCTTTCTTT
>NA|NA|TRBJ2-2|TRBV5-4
CASSLARGTGELFF
TGTGCCAGCAGCTTGGCCAGGGGCACCGGGGAGCTGTTTTTT
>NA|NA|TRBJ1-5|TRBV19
CASSFSVSQPQHF
TGTGCCAGTAGTTTCTCAGTAAGTCAGCCCCAGCATTTT
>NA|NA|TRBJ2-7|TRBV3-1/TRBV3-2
CASSSPTDAGYEQYF
TGTGCCAGCAGTTCACCGACGGATGCGGGGTACGAGCAGTACTTC
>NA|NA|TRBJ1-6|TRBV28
CASSLALNSYNSPLHF
TGTGCCAGCAGTTTGGCCCTGAACTCCTATAATTCACCCCTCCACTTT
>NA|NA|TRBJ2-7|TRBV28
CASSQDMPYDEQYF
TGTGCCAGCAGCCAAGACATGCCCTACGACGAGCAGTACTTC
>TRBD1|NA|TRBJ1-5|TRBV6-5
CASRWGQASNQPQHF
TGTGCCAGCAGATGGGGACAGGCTAGCAATCAGCCCCAGCATTTT
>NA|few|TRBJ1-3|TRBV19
CASSIASGNTIYF
TGTGCCAGTAGTATCGCCAGTGGAAACACCATATATTTT
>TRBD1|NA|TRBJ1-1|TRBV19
CASSRTGGKREAFF
TGTGCCAGTAGTAGAACAGGGGGGAAACGGGAAGCTTTCTTT
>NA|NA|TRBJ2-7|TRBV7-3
CASSRPGGEQYF
TGTGCCAGCAGCCGACCCGGGGGCGAGCAGTACTTC
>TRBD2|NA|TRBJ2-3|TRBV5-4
CASAPGRLAGADTQYF
TGTGCCAGCGCCCCGGGACGACTAGCGGGAGCAGATACGCAGTATTTT
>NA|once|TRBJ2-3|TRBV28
CASSLRGGDTQYF
TGTGCCAGCAGTTTGAGGGGGGGAGATACGCAGTATTTT
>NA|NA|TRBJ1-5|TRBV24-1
CATKVFQGCHQPQHF
TGTGCCACCAAGGTCTTCCAGGGTTGTCATCAGCCCCAGCATTTT
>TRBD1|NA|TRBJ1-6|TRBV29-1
CSVELNRDSHNSPLHF
TGCAGCGTCGAACTTAACCGGGACAGCCATAATTCACCCCTCCACTTT
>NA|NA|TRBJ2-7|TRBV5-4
CASSLADRSIDYEQYF
TGTGCCAGCAGCTTGGCCGACAGGAGCATCGACTACGAGCAGTACTTC
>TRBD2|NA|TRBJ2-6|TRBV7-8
CASSLRGGPSGANVLTF
TGTGCCAGCAGCTTGCGGGGGGGCCCCTCTGGGGCCAACGTCCTGACTTTC
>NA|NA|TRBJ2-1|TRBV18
CASSASGINNEQFF
TGTGCCAGCTCAGCATCCGGGATTAACAATGAGCAGTTCTTC
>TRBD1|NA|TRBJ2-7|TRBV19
CASSARGRGLGNEQYF
TGTGCCAGTAGTGCTCGCGGCAGGGGGTTAGGTAACGAGCAGTACTTC
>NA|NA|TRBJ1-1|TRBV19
CASSMVGADGVGTEAFF
TGTGCCAGTAGTATGGTGGGGGCGGACGGAGTGGGCACTGAAGCTTTCTTT
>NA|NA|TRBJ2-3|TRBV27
CASSLGTPPDTQYF
TGTGCCAGCAGTTTAGGGACTCCCCCAGATACGCAGTATTTT
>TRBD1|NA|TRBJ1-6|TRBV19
CASSKAGGSYNSPLHF
TGTGCCAGTAGTAAAGCAGGGGGCTCCTATAATTCACCCCTCCACTTT
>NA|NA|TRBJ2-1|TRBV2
CASKTGTDYLNEQFF
TGTGCCAGCAAGACCGGGACGGACTACCTCAATGAGCAGTTCTTC
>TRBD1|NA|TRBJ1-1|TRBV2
CASKRTGQADTEAFF
TGTGCCAGCAAAAGGACAGGGCAGGCGGACACTGAAGCTTTCTTT
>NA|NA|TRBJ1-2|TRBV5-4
CASSLVLSLLGDYGYTF
TGTGCCAGCAGCTTGGTTTTATCGCTTCTAGGGGACTATGGCTACACCTTC
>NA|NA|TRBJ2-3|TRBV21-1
CASSKALAGRDSHSLTDTQYF
TGTGCCAGCAGCAAAGCGCTTGCGGGTCGGGACAGTCACAGTCTCACAGATACGCAGTATTTT
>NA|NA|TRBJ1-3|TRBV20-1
CSASPAGSFSGNTIYF
TGCAGTGCTAGTCCCGCAGGCTCCTTCTCTGGAAACACCATATATTTT
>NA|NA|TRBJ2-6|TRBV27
CASSSLWRSTGANVLTF
TGTGCCAGCAGTTCCCTCTGGAGATCTACCGGGGCCAACGTCCTGACTTTC
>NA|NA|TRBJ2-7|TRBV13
CASNQLTTKLQKRDYEQYF
TGTGCCAGCAACCAACTAACAACTAAACTTCAGAAAAGAGACTACGAGCAGTACTTC